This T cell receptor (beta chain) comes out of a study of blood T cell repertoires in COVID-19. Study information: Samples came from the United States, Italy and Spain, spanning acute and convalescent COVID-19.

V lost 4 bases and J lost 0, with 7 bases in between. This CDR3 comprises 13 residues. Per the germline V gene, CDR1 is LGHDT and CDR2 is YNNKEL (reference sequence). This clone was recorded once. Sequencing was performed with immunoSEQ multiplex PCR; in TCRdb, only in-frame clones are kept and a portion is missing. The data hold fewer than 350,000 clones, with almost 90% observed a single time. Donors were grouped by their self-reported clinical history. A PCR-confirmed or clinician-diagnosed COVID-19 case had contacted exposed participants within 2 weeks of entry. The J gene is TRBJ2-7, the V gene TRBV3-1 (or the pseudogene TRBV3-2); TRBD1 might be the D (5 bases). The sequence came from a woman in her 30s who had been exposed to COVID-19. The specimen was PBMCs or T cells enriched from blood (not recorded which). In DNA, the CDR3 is TGTGCCAGCAGCCCGACAGTCTCCTACGAGCAGTACTTC. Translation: CASSPTVSYEQYF.